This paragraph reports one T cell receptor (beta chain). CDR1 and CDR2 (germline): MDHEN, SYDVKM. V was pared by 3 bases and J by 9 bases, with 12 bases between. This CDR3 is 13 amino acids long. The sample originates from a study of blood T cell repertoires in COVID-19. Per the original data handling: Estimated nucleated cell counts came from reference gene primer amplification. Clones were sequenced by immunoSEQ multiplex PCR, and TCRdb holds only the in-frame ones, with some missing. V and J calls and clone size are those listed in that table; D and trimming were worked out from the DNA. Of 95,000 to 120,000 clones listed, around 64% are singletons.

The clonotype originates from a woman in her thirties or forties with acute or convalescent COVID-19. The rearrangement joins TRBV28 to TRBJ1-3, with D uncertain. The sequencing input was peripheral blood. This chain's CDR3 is CASSFLQTGTIYF. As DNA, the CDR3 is TGTGCCAGCAGTTTCCTTCAAACCGGCACCATATATTTT.